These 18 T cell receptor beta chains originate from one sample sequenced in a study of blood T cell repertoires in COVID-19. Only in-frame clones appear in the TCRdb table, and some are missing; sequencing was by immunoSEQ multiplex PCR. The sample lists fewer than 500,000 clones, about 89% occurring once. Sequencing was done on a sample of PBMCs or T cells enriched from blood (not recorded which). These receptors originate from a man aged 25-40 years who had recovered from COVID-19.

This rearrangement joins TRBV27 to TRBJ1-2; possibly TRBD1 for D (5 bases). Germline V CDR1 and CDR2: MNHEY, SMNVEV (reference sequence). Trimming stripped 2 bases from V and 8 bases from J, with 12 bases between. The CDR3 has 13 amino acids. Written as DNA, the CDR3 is TGTGCCAGCAGTTTAGCAGGGATCGGGGGCTACACCTTC. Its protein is CASSLAGIGGYTF.

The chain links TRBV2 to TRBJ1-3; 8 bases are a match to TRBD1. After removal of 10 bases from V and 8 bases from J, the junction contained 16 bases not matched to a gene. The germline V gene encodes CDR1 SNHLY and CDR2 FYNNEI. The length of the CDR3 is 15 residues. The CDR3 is CATKLQGDLVDTIYF. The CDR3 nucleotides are TGTGCCACCAAATTACAGGGGGATCTGGTTGACACCATATATTTT. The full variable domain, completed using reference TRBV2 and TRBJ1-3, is EPEVTQTPSHQVTQMGQEVILRCVPISNHLYFYWYRQILGQKVEFLVSFYNNEISEKSEIFDDQFSVERPDGSNFTLKIRSTKLEDSAMYFCATKLQGDLVDTIYFGEGSWLTVV.

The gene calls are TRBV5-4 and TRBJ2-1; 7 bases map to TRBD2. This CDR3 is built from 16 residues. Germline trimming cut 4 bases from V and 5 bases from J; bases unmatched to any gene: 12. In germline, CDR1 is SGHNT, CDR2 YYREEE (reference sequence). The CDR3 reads CASSRILSGVNNEQFF. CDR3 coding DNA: TGTGCCAGCAGCCGTATTCTGAGCGGGGTGAACAATGAGCAGTTCTTC.

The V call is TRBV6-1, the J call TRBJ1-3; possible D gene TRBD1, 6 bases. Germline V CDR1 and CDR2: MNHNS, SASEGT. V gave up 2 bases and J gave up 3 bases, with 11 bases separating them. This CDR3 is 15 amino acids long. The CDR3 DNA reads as TGTGCCAGCAGTGAAATCCAGGGGATTGGAAACACCATATATTTT. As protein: CASSEIQGIGNTIYF.

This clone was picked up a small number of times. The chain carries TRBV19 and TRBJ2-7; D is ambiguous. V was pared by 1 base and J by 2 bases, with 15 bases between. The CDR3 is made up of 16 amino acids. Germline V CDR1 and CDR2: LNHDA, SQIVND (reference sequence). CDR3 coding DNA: TGTGCCAGTAGTATAGTGTCCACCCTGGGCACCTACGAGCAGTACTTC. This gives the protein CASSIVSTLGTYEQYF.

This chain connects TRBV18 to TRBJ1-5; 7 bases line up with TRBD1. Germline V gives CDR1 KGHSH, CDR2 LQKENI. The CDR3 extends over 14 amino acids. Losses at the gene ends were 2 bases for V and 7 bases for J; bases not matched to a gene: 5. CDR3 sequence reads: CASSPNRGGQPQHF. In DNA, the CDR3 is TGTGCCAGCTCACCAAACAGGGGAGGACAGCCCCAGCATTTT.

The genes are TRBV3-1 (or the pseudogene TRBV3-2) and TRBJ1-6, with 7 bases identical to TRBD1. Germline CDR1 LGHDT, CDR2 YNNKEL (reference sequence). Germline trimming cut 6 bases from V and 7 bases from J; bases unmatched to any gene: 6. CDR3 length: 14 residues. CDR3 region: CASSPDRVNSPLHF. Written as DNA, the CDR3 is TGTGCCAGCAGTCCCGACAGGGTCAATTCACCCCTCCACTTT.

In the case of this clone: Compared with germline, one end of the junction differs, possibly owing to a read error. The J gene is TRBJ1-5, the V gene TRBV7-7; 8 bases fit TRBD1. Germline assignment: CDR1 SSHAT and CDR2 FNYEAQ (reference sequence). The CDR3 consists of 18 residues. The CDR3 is CASSQRTGHTNSNQPQHF. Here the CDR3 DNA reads TGTGCTAGCAGCCAGAGGACAGGGCATACCAATAGCAATCAGCCCCAGCATTTT.

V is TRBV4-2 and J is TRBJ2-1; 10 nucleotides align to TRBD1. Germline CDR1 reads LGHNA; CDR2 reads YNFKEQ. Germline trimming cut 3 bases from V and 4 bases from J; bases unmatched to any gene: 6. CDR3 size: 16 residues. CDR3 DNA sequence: TGTGCCAGCAGCCAGGGGGACAGGGGAACATACAATGAGCAGTTCTTC. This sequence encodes CASSQGDRGTYNEQFF.

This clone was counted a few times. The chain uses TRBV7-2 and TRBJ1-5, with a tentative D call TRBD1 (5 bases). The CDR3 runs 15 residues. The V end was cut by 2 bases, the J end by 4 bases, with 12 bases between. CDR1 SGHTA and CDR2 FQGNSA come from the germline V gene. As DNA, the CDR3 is TGTGCCAGCAGCTTAAAAGGGGCCCTTAATCAGCCCCAGCATTTT. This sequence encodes CASSLKGALNQPQHF.

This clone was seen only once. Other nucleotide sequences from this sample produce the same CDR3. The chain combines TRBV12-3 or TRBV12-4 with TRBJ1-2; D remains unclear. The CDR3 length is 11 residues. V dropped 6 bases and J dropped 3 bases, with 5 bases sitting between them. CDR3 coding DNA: TGTGCCAGCAGCCCCGACTATGGCTACACCTTC. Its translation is CASSPDYGYTF.

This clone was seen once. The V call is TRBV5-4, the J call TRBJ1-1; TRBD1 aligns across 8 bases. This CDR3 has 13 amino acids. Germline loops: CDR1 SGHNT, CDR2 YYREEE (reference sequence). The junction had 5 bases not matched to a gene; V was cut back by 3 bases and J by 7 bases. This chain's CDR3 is CASSWMGQVEAFF. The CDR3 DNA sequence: TGTGCCAGCAGCTGGATGGGACAGGTTGAAGCTTTCTTT.

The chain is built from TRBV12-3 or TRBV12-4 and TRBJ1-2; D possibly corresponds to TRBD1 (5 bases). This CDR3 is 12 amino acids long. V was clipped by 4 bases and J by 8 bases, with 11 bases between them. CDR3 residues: CASSYRRGGYTF. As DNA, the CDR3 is TGTGCCAGCAGTTACAGGAGGGGAGGCTACACCTTC.

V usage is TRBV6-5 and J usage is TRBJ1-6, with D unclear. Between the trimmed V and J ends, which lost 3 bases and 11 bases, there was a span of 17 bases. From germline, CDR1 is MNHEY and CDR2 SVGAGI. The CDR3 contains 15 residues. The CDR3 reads CASSYSDTHSAPLHF. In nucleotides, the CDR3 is TGTGCCAGCAGTTATTCCGACACTCACTCTGCACCCCTCCACTTT.

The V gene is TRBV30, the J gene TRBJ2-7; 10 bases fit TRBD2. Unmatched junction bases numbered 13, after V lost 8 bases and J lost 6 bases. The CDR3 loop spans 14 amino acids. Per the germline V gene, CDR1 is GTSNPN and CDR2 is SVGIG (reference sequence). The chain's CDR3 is CALETVAGGVEQYF. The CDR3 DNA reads TGTGCCCTGGAAACGGTAGCGGGGGGCGTCGAGCAGTACTTC.

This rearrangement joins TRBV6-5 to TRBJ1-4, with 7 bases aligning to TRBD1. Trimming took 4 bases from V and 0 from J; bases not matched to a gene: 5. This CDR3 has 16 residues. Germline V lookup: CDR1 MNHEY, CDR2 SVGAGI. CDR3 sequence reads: CASSLQGTTTNEKLFF. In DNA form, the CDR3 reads TGTGCCAGCAGTTTACAGGGGACCACAACTAATGAAAAACTGTTTTTT.

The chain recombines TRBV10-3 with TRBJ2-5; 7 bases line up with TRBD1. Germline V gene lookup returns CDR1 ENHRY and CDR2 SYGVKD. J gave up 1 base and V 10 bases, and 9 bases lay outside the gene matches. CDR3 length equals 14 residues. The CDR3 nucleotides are TGTGCCACTACTTTGACAGGGAGCCAAGAGACCCAGTACTTC. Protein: CATTLTGSQETQYF.

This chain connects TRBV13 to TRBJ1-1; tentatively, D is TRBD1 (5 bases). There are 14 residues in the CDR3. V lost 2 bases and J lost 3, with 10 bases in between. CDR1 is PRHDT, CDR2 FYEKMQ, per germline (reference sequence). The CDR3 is CASSLWGVDTEAFF. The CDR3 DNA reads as TGTGCCAGCAGCTTATGGGGGGTGGACACTGAAGCTTTCTTT. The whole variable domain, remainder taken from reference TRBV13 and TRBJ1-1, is AAGVIQSPRHLIKEKRETATLKCYPIPRHDTVYWYQQGPGQDPQFLISFYEKMQSDKGSIPDRFSAQQFSDYHSELNMSSLELGDSALYFCASSLWGVDTEAFFGQGTRLTVV.